Listed below are T cell receptor beta chains from one sample, sequenced in a study of control samples from healthy donors and cancer patients. Data came from immunoSEQ multiplex PCR; TCRdb stores just in-frame clones and leaves some out. The sample has about 140,000 clones; over 85% are singletons. Sequences were obtained from blood. Receptors were obtained from a man between 25 and 39 years old in good health. The CDR3 runs from the conserved cysteine through the conserved F or W. A D gene is named only where the DNA matches it firmly. The listing skips clone size in some rows; elsewhere it reads once, few, many or a size class.

V gene	D gene	clone size	J gene	CDR3 protein	CDR3 DNA
TRBV7-9	.	.	TRBJ1-2	CASSLPGRDGYTF	TGTGCCAGCAGCTTACCAGGGAGGGATGGCTACACCTTC
TRBV28	TRBD1	.	TRBJ1-5	CASSSRRQGSNQPQHF	TGTGCCAGCAGTTCGCGGAGACAGGGCAGCAATCAGCCCCAGCATTTT
TRBV28	.	few	TRBJ1-1	CASSLVNTEAFF	TGTGCCAGCAGTTTAGTGAACACTGAAGCTTTCTTT
TRBV6-1	.	few	TRBJ1-4	CASSGDTGHIKTFNEKLFF	TGTGCCAGCAGTGGGGATACGGGACACATAAAAACCTTTAATGAAAAACTGTTTTTT
TRBV7-9	.	.	TRBJ2-7	CASSLVGEQYF	TGTGCCAGCAGCTTAGTTGGCGAGCAGTACTTC
TRBV6-6	.	.	TRBJ1-1	CASSSIARDAQQAFF	TGTGCCAGCAGTTCAATAGCCCGGGACGCCCAACAAGCTTTCTTT
TRBV7-2	.	.	TRBJ2-3	CASSLRASSTYTDTQYF	TGTGCCAGCAGCTTAAGGGCTAGCTCAACGTACACAGATACGCAGTATTTT
TRBV7-9	.	.	TRBJ2-5	CASSLMGPPPETQYF	TGTGCCAGCAGCTTAATGGGGCCCCCCCCGGAGACCCAGTACTTC
TRBV27	TRBD2	.	TRBJ2-7	CASSYRLAGGLSSYEQYF	TGTGCCAGCAGTTATAGACTAGCGGGAGGCCTGAGCTCCTACGAGCAGTACTTC
TRBV5-1	.	.	TRBJ2-6	CASSPPQDQGANVLTF	TGCGCCAGCAGCCCACCTCAAGACCAGGGGGCCAACGTCCTGACTTTC
TRBV4-2	.	.	TRBJ1-1	CASSRDLEKAEAFF	TGTGCCAGCAGCCGGGACCTCGAGAAGGCTGAAGCTTTCTTT
TRBV5-1	.	.	TRBJ1-1	CASSVGQYTEAFF	TGCGCCAGCAGCGTAGGACAGTACACTGAAGCTTTCTTT
TRBV27	.	.	TRBJ2-2	CASSPPNTGELFF	TGTGCCAGCAGCCCCCCCAACACCGGGGAGCTGTTTTTT
TRBV6-5	TRBD1	once	TRBJ1-5	CASSQTGTGNQPQHF	TGTGCCAGCAGCCAGACAGGGACAGGCAATCAGCCCCAGCATTTT
TRBV6-1	TRBD1	few	TRBJ1-6	CASSEAGGFSPLHF	TGTGCCAGCAGTGAAGCAGGGGGCTTTTCACCCCTCCACTTT
TRBV5-3	.	.	TRBJ2-1	CARSGARTGAYNEQFF	TGTGCCAGAAGCGGAGCGAGGACGGGGGCCTACAATGAGCAGTTCTTC
TRBV15	.	.	TRBJ1-3	CATSRDISATRGNTIYF	TGCGCCACCAGCAGAGATATATCCGCGACAAGAGGAAACACCATATATTTT
TRBV28	.	.	TRBJ1-6	CASSLGGNSPLHF	TGTGCCAGCAGTTTGGGAGGAAATTCACCCCTCCACTTT
TRBV11-2	TRBD2	.	TRBJ2-5	CASSFGGAGTQYF	TGTGCCAGCAGCTTCGGGGGGGCCGGGACCCAGTACTTC
TRBV3-1/TRBV3-2	.	.	TRBJ2-5	CASSQIGTVQETQYF	TGTGCCAGCAGCCAGATCGGGACGGTCCAAGAGACCCAGTACTTC
TRBV4-1	.	few	TRBJ1-5	CASSQVDMGLLRQPQHF	TGCGCCAGCAGCCAAGTGGACATGGGTCTTCTCCGGCAGCCCCAGCATTTT
TRBV6-1	.	.	TRBJ2-7	CASSEVRTAEQYF	TGTGCCAGCAGTGAGGTAAGGACAGCTGAGCAGTACTTC